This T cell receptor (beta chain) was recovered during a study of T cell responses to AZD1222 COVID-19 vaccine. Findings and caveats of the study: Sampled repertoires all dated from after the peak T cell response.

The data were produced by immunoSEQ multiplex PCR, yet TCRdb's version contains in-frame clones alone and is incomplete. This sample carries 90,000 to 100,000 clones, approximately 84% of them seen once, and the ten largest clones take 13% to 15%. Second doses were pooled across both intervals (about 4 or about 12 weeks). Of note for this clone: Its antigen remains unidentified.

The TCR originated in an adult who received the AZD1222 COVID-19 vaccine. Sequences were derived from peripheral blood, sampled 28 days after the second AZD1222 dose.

The CDR3 DNA reads TGTGCCAGTAGTTTAGGAACCGCCTACGAGCAGTACTTC. It yields the protein CASSLGTAYEQYF. This chain joins TRBV19 and TRBJ2-7; D is undetermined. The CDR3 runs to 13 residues. Germline-derived CDR1 and CDR2 are LNHDA and SQIVND (reference sequence). V dropped 5 bases and J dropped 2 bases, with 10 bases sitting between them.